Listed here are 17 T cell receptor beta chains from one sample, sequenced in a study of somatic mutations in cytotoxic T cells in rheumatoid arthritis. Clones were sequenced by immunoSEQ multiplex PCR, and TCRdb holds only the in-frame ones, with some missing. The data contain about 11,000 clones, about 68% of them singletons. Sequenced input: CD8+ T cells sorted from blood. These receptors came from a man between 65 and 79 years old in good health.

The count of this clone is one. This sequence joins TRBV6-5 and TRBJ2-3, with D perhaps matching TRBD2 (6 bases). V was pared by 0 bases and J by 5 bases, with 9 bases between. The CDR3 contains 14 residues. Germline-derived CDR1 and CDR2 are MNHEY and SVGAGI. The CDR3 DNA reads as TGTGCCAGCAGTTACTCCGGGGGACGAGATACGCAGTATTTT. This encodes CASSYSGGRDTQYF.

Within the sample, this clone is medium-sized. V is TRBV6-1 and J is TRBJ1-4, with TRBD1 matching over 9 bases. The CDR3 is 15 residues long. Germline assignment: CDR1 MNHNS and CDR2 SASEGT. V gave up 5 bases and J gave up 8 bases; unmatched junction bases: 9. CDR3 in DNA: TGTGCCAGCAGTAAACGACAGGGGGAGGGAGAAAAACTGTTTTTT. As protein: CASSKRQGEGEKLFF.

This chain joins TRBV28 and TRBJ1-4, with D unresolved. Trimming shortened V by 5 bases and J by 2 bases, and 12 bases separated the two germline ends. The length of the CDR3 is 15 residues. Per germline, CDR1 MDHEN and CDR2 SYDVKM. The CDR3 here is CASSPQGFTNEKLFF. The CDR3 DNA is TGTGCCAGCAGTCCTCAAGGGTTCACTAATGAAAAACTGTTTTTT.

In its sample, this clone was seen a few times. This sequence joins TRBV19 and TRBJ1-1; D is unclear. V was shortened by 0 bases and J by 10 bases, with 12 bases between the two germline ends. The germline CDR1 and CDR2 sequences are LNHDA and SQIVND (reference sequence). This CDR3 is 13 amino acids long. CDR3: CASSIDPGYGAFF. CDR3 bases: TGTGCCAGTAGTATAGACCCCGGATATGGAGCTTTCTTT. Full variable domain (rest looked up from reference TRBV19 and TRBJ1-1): DGGITQSPKYLFRKEGQNVTLSCEQNLNHDAMYWYRQDPGQGLRLIYYSQIVNDFQKGDIAEGYSVSREKKESFPLTVTSAQKNPTAFYLCASSIDPGYGAFFGQGTRLTVV.

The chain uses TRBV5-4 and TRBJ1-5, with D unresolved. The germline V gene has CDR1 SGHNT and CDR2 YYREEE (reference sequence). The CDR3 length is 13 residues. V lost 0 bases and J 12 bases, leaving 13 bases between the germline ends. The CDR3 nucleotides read TGTGCCAGCAGCTTGGACCAGGACCCACGCCAGCATTTT. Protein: CASSLDQDPRQHF.

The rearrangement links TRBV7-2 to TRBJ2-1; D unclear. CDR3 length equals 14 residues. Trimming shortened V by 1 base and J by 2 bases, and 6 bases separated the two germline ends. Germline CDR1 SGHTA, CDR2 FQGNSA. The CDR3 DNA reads TGTGCCAGCAGCTTAGTTGGAACCTACAATGAGCAGTTCTTC. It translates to CASSLVGTYNEQFF.

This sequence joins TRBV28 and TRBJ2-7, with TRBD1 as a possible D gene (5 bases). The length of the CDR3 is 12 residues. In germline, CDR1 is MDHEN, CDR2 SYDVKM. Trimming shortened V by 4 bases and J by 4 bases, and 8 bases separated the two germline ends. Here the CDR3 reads CASSSAGYEQYF. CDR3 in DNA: TGTGCCAGCAGTTCGGCAGGGTACGAGCAGTACTTC.

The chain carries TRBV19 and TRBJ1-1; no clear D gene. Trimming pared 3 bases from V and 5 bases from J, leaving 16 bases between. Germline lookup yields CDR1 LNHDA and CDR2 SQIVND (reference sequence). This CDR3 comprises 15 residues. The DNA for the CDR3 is TGTGCCAGTAGTATTACCCCCGGGGTCCCGACTGAAGCTTTCTTT. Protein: CASSITPGVPTEAFF.

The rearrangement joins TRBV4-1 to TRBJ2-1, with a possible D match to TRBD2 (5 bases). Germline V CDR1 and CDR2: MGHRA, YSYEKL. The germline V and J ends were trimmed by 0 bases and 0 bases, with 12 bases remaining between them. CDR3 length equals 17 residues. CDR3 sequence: CASSQDPLAFSYNEQFF. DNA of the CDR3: TGCGCCAGCAGCCAAGATCCCCTAGCATTCTCCTACAATGAGCAGTTCTTC.

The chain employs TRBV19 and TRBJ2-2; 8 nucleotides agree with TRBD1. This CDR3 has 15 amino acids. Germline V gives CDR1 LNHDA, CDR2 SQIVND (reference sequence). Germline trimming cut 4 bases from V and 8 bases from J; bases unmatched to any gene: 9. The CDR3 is CASSKGQAGGGELFF. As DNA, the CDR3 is TGTGCCAGTAGTAAGGGACAGGCCGGCGGAGGGGAGCTGTTTTTT.

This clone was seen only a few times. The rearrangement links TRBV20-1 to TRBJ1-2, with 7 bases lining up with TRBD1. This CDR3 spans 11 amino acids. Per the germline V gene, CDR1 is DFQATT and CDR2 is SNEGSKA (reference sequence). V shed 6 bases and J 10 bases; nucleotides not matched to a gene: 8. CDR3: CSADGQVDYTF. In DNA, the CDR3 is TGCAGTGCAGACGGACAGGTTGACTACACCTTC.

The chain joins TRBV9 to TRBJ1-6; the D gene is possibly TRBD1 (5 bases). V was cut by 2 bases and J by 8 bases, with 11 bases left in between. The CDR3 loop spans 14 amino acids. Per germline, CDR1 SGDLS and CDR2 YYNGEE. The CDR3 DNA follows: TGTGCCAGCAGCGTGGGAGGGGACTATTCACCCCTCCACTTT. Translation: CASSVGGDYSPLHF.

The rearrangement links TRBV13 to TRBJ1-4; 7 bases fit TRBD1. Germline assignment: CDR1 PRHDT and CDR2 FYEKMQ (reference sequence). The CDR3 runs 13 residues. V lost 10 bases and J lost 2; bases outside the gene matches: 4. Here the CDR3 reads CAIPDRTNEKLFF. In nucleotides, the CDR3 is TGTGCCATCCCGGACAGGACTAATGAAAAACTGTTTTTT.

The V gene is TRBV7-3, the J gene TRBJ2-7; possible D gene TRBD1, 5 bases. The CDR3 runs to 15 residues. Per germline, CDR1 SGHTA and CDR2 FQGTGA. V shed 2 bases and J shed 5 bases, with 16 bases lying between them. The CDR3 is CASSLVAGKIDEQYF. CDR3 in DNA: TGTGCCAGCAGCTTAGTGGCAGGGAAGATCGACGAGCAGTACTTC.

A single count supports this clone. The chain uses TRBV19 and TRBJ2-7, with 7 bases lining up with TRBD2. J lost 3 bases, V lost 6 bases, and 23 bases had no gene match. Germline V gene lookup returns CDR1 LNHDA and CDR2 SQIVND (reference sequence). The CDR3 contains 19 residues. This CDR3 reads CASSAPPRASGAENYEQYF. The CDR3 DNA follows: TGTGCCAGTAGCGCTCCCCCCCGGGCTAGCGGAGCCGAGAACTACGAGCAGTACTTC.

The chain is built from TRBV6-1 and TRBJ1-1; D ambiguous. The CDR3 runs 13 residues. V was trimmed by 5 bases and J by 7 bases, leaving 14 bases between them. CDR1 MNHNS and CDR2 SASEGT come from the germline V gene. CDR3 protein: CASSQELLYEAFF. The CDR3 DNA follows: TGTGCCAGCAGTCAGGAACTCCTATATGAAGCTTTCTTT.

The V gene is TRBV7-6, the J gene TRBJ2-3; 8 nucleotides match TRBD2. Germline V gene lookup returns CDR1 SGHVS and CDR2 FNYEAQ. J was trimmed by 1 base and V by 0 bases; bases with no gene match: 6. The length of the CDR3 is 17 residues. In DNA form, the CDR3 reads TGTGCCAGCAGCTTAGCGAACGGGGGGGGTGGCACAGATACGCAGTATTTT. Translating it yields CASSLANGGGGTDTQYF. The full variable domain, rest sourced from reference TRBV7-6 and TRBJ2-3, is GAGVSQSPRYKVTKRGQDVALRCDPISGHVSLYWYRQALGQGPEFLTYFNYEAQQDKSGLPNDRFSAERPEGSISTLTIQRTEQRDSAMYRCASSLANGGGGTDTQYFGPGTRLTVL.